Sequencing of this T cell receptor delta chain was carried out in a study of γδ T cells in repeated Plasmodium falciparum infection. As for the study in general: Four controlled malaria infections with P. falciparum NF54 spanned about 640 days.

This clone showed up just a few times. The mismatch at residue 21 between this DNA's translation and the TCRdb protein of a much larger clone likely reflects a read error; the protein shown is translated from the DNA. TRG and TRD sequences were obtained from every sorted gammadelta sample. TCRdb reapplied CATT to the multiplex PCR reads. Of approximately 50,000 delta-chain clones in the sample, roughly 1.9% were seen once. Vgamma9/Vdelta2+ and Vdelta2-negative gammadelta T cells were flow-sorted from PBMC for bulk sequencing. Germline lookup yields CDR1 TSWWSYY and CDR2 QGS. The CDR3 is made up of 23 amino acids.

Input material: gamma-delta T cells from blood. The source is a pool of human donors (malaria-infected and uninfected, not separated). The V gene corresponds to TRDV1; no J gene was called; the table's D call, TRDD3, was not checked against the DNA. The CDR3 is CALGEPLLPFSGGWGPYTDKPIF. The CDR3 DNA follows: TGTGCTCTTGGGGAACCTTTGCTTCCTTTCTCTGGGGGATGGGGGCCGTACACCGATAAACCCATCTTT.